This T cell receptor beta chain emerged from a study of control samples from healthy donors and cancer patients. Some clones are missing from TCRdb's copy, which holds only in-frame ones; the method was immunoSEQ multiplex PCR. The sample has 350,000 to 450,000 clones, over 75% seen once. This CDR3 is 15 amino acids long. CDR1 is SGHRS, CDR2 YFSETQ, per germline. The V end lost 0 bases, the J end lost 0 bases, and 7 bases lay between the germline ends. The J gene is TRBJ1-3, the V gene TRBV5-1, with D unclear. The specimen sequenced was PBMCs. The TCR originated in a man between 35 and 55 years old with head and neck cancer. CDR3 sequence: CASSLAMDSGNTIYF. CDR3 coding DNA: TGCGCCAGCAGCTTGGCAATGGACTCTGGAAACACCATATATTTT. The variable domain in full, with the rest retrieved from reference TRBV5-1 and TRBJ1-3, is KAGVTQTPRYLIKTRGQQVTLSCSPISGHRSVSWYQQTPGQGLQFLFEYFSETQRNKGNFPGRFSGRQFSNSRSEMNVSTLELGDSALYLCASSLAMDSGNTIYFGEGSWLTVV.